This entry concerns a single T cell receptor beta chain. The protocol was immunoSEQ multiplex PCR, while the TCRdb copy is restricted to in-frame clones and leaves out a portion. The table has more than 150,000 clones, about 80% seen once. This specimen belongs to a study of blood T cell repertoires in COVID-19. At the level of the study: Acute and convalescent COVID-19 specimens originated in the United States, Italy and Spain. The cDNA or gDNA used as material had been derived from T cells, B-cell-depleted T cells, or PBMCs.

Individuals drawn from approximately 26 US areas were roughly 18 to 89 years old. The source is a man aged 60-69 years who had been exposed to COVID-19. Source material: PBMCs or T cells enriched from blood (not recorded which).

Here the CDR3 DNA reads TGTGCCATCAGCGGACTAGCGGGGGACAATGAGCAGTTCTTC. Protein: CAISGLAGDNEQFF. The chain combines TRBV10-3 with TRBJ2-1, with TRBD2 identical over 13 bases. The V gene end was trimmed by 6 bases and the J gene end by 5 bases; junction bases not matched to a gene: 1. In germline, CDR1 is ENHRY, CDR2 SYGVKD. The CDR3 consists of 14 residues.